Listed here are 32 T cell receptor beta chains from one sample, sequenced in a study of CD8+CD57+ T cells in acquired aplastic anemia. By flow cytometry, patients selected for sequencing had shown an expansion of CD8+CD57+ cells. TCR beta VDJ combinations and CDR3 sequences were profiled from genomic DNA. From the reads, TCRdb called clonotypes with MiXCR, one entry per CDR3 protein. This sample carries over 150,000 distinct CDR3 sequences, about 45% of them seen once, and the ten largest clones take roughly 3.1%. Sequenced sample: sorted CD4+, CD8+, or CD8+CD57+ T cells (not recorded which) from PBMCs. These receptor sequences come from a human donor with aplastic anemia.

Here the CDR3 reads CASSDREHYGYTF. CDR3 nucleotides: TGCGCCAGCAGCGACAGGGAACACTATGGCTACACCTTC. The rearrangement joins TRBV10-2 to TRBJ1-2, with 7 bases identical to TRBD1. The CDR3 has 13 residues. Trimming removed 6 bases from V and 3 bases from J; junction bases left unmatched: 4. Germline V gene data show CDR1 as WSHSY and CDR2 as SAAADI.

The chain combines TRBV25-1 with TRBJ2-3, with D unresolved. V was pared by 4 bases and J by 3 bases, with 11 bases between. This CDR3 spans 14 amino acids. CDR1 MGHDK and CDR2 SYGVNS come from the germline V gene. The CDR3 nucleotides are TGTGCCAGCAGTGGGAATCGCCAGACAGATACGCAGTATTTT. As protein: CASSGNRQTDTQYF.

This clonotype was observed a few times. The genes are TRBV5-6 and TRBJ2-4, with D possibly TRBD2 on 5 matching bases. Germline values: CDR1 SGHDT, CDR2 YYEEEE. The CDR3 totals 19 residues. Trimming removed 0 bases at V and 0 bases at J, with 19 bases between. The CDR3 here is CASSLGSGQTKVAKNIQYF. In DNA form, the CDR3 reads TGTGCCAGCAGCTTGGGAAGCGGTCAGACTAAGGTAGCCAAAAACATTCAGTACTTC.

This clonotype was detected only once. The chain couples TRBV7-9 to TRBJ1-6; no clear D gene. Germline lookup yields CDR1 SEHNR and CDR2 FQNEAQ (reference sequence). The CDR3 loop spans 14 amino acids. V was shortened by 3 bases and J by 3 bases, with 6 bases between the two germline ends. CDR3 protein: CASSFGDYNSPLHF. In DNA form, the CDR3 reads TGTGCCAGCAGCTTTGGGGACTATAATTCACCCCTCCACTTT.

This clonotype was counted ten times or more. The chain joins TRBV29-1 to TRBJ2-5, with 13 positions matching TRBD2. The length of the CDR3 is 14 residues. Trimming removed 4 bases from V and 4 bases from J; junction bases left unmatched: 3. CDR1 is SQVTM and CDR2 is ANQGSEA in the germline V gene. CDR3 protein: CSVVGLAGAETQYF. In DNA form, the CDR3 reads TGCAGCGTTGTAGGACTAGCGGGAGCAGAGACCCAGTACTTC.

In the case of this clonotype: A read error may be the cause here, since a much bigger clone is one base away. The gene calls are TRBV11-1 and TRBJ1-4, with 9 bases identical to TRBD1. Germline CDR1 SGHAT, CDR2 FQDESV (reference sequence). The CDR3 loop spans 16 amino acids. J lost 8 bases, V lost 5 bases, and 12 bases had no gene match. The CDR3 loop reads CASSRYRGQGREKLFF. The CDR3 nucleotides read TGTGCCAGCAGCCGATATCGGGGACAGGGACGCGAAAAACTGTTTTTT.

This clonotype appeared once. The chain is built from TRBV10-3 and TRBJ2-7, with 9 bases aligning to TRBD1. The germline gives CDR1 ENHRY, CDR2 SYGVKD. The ends lost 1 base at V and 5 bases at J; junction bases unmatched: 3. This CDR3 region has 14 residues. The CDR3 is CAISEWTGDNEQYF. For the CDR3, the DNA is TGTGCCATCAGTGAGTGGACAGGGGATAACGAGCAGTACTTC.

This clonotype was observed many times. V gene TRBV7-9 combines with J gene TRBJ1-1, with D hard to call. The germline V gene encodes CDR1 SEHNR and CDR2 FQNEAQ (reference sequence). The CDR3 extends over 11 amino acids. Trimming shortened V by 5 bases and J by 7 bases, and 8 bases separated the two germline ends. The CDR3 sequence: CASSNRGEAFF. CDR3 nucleotides: TGTGCCAGCAGCAACCGAGGTGAAGCTTTCTTT.

The rearrangement links TRBV14 to TRBJ1-4; the D is unclear. V gave up 6 bases and J gave up 6 bases, with 17 bases separating them. From germline, CDR1 is SGHDN and CDR2 FVKESK. The CDR3 covers 15 residues. CDR3 protein: CASSPISGNDEKLFF. CDR3 DNA sequence: TGTGCCAGCAGTCCTATTTCGGGAAACGATGAAAAACTGTTTTTT.

This clonotype was recorded at least ten times. The chain recombines TRBV19 with TRBJ1-2; tentative D call: TRBD1 (5 bases). The germline CDR1 and CDR2 sequences are LNHDA and SQIVND (reference sequence). CDR3 length: 14 residues. The V and J ends lost 4 bases and 0 bases respectively, with 9 bases between them. The CDR3 bases are TGTGCCAGTAGTAAGGCAGGGACTAACTATGGCTACACCTTC. Translating gives CASSKAGTNYGYTF. Together with reference TRBV19 and TRBJ1-2, the CDR3 gives the full variable domain: DGGITQSPKYLFRKEGQNVTLSCEQNLNHDAMYWYRQDPGQGLRLIYYSQIVNDFQKGDIAEGYSVSREKKESFPLTVTSAQKNPTAFYLCASSKAGTNYGYTFGSGTRLTVV.

V usage is TRBV10-3 and J usage is TRBJ1-2; no firm D call. This CDR3 has 15 residues. The V end lost 5 bases, the J end lost 0 bases, and 13 bases lay between the germline ends. Germline CDR1 ENHRY, CDR2 SYGVKD. As DNA, the CDR3 is TGTGCCATCAGTTCCTTCTTATGTGCTAACTATGGCTACACCTTC. Translation gives CAISSFLCANYGYTF.

This chain uses TRBV25-1 with TRBJ2-1, with D perhaps matching TRBD1 (5 bases). The V gene's germline CDR1 is MGHDK and CDR2 SYGVNS. The germline V and J ends were trimmed by 6 bases and 6 bases, with 12 bases remaining between them. The CDR3 extends over 13 amino acids. CDR3 in DNA: TGTGCCAGCAGACCCAGGGTAGTCAATGAGCAGTTCTTC. Translating it yields CASRPRVVNEQFF.

This chain joins TRBV28 and TRBJ1-4; the D gene is possibly TRBD1 (5 bases). The V and J ends lost 6 bases and 2 bases respectively, with 10 bases between them. CDR3 length: 14 residues. In germline, CDR1 is MDHEN, CDR2 SYDVKM. CDR3 sequence reads: CASSRRGTNEKLFF. The CDR3 nucleotides are TGTGCCAGCAGCCGCCGGGGCACTAATGAAAAACTGTTTTTT.

This clonotype came up many times. This chain joins TRBV9 and TRBJ2-3; D not resolved. From germline, CDR1 is SGDLS and CDR2 YYNGEE. V was clipped by 0 bases and J by 5 bases, with 7 bases between them. CDR3 length equals 13 residues. The CDR3 DNA follows: TGTGCCAGCAGCGTAGGACCTAAAGATACGCAGTATTTT. Amino acid sequence: CASSVGPKDTQYF.

V and J are TRBV27 and TRBJ1-5, with TRBD1 identical over 7 bases. The junction had 8 bases not matched to a gene; V was cut back by 2 bases and J by 4 bases. CDR1 and CDR2 (germline): MNHEY, SMNVEV (reference sequence). This CDR3 contains 16 residues. The CDR3 region is CASSLEGGRINQPQHF. The CDR3 bases are TGTGCCAGCAGTTTAGAAGGGGGCCGGATAAATCAGCCCCAGCATTTT.

This clonotype was observed a few times. The genes are TRBV20-1 and TRBJ2-7; TRBD1 matches 11 bases. Germline-derived CDR1 and CDR2 are DFQATT and SNEGSKA (reference sequence). The CDR3 totals 12 residues. Losses at the gene ends were 7 bases for V and 6 bases for J; bases not matched to a gene: 5. CDR3 nucleotide sequence: TGCAGTGTTGGACAGGGGGCGTCCGAGCAGTACTTC. Protein: CSVGQGASEQYF.

J is TRBJ2-2 and V is TRBV19; weak D call: TRBD2 (5 bases). The CDR3 contains 14 residues. The V end was cut by 5 bases, the J end by 4 bases, with 11 bases between. Germline V gene data show CDR1 as LNHDA and CDR2 as SQIVND (reference sequence). The CDR3 DNA follows: TGTGCCAGTAGTGAGAGGGCCCGCACCGGGGAGCTGTTTTTT. This sequence encodes CASSERARTGELFF. The whole variable domain, remainder taken from reference TRBV19 and TRBJ2-2, is DGGITQSPKYLFRKEGQNVTLSCEQNLNHDAMYWYRQDPGQGLRLIYYSQIVNDFQKGDIAEGYSVSREKKESFPLTVTSAQKNPTAFYLCASSERARTGELFFGEGSRLTVL.

J is TRBJ2-1 and V is TRBV19; D ambiguous. There are 12 residues in the CDR3. Germline CDR1 reads LNHDA; CDR2 reads SQIVND (reference sequence). Trimming took off 1 base at V and 7 bases at J, with 5 bases between the two ends. CDR3 sequence reads: CASSIGGNEQFF. CDR3 DNA sequence: TGTGCCAGTAGTATAGGGGGAAATGAGCAGTTCTTC.

The CDR3 loop is CSVEDQRHNTEAFF. The CDR3 nucleotides read TGCAGCGTTGAAGATCAGAGACATAACACTGAAGCTTTCTTT. V is TRBV29-1 and J is TRBJ1-1; D call uncertain. Trimming took off 0 bases at V and 2 bases at J, with 10 bases between the two ends. Germline CDR1 and CDR2: SQVTM and ANQGSEA. The CDR3 is made up of 14 amino acids.

The chain couples TRBV15 to TRBJ2-1, with D possibly being TRBD2 (5 bases). The ends were cut back, 5 bases at V and 1 base at J, with 9 bases in the middle. CDR1 is LNHNV and CDR2 is YYDKDF in the germline V gene (reference sequence). The CDR3 runs to 14 residues. DNA of the CDR3: TGTGCCACCAGCGAAGCGGATTCCTACAATGAGCAGTTCTTC. It yields the protein CATSEADSYNEQFF.

This clonotype showed up just once. A single base separates this from a much larger clone, so it may be a read error. The V and J genes are TRBV19 and TRBJ1-5; weak D call: TRBD1 (5 bases). CDR3 length: 14 residues. Trimming shortened V by 6 bases and J by 11 bases, and 20 bases separated the two germline ends. Germline V gives CDR1 LNHDA, CDR2 SQIVND (reference sequence). Here the CDR3 DNA reads TGTGCCAGTAGACCGGGGACCCTCGGGTCGGCCCAGCATTTT. This sequence encodes CASRPGTLGSAQHF. The complete variable domain, with remaining parts taken from reference TRBV19 and TRBJ1-5, reads DGGITQSPKYLFRKEGQNVTLSCEQNLNHDAMYWYRQDPGQGLRLIYYSQIVNDFQKGDIAEGYSVSREKKESFPLTVTSAQKNPTAFYLCASRPGTLGSAQHFGDGTRLSIL.

Remarks on this clonotype: This may come from a read error, since a much larger clone is one base off. V usage is TRBV6-2 or TRBV6-3 and J usage is TRBJ1-2, with no clear D. CDR1 and CDR2 (germline): MNHEY, SVGEGT. The CDR3 covers 14 residues. CDR3 nucleotides: TGTGCCAGCAGGGATAACGGACGGACCTATGGCCACACCTTC. Translation gives CASRDNGRTYGHTF.

Comments on this clonotype: One base away lies a much larger clone, so this may be a sequencing read error. The V gene is TRBV5-4, the J gene TRBJ1-2; D may be TRBD1 (6 bases). Germline CDR1 is SGHNT and CDR2 is YYREEE (reference sequence). CDR3 length: 13 amino acids. CDR3 region: CASRGASTYGYAF. CDR3 in DNA: TGTGCCAGCAGGGGGGCAAGCACCTATGGCTACGCCTTC.

This clonotype was observed once. A read error is possible here, since a much larger clone lies one base away. This sequence joins TRBV19 and TRBJ2-7, with 7 positions matching TRBD2. The CDR3 runs 14 residues. CDR1 is LNHDA and CDR2 is SQIVND in the germline V gene (reference sequence). V dropped 11 bases and J dropped 0; count of bases not matched to a gene: 10. The DNA for the CDR3 is TGTGCCTCCGCGACTAGCAGGAGCTCCTACGAGCAGTACTTC. Protein: CASATSRSSYEQYF.

V gene TRBV5-5 combines with J gene TRBJ1-5; D gene ambiguous. Germline CDR1 and CDR2: SGHKS and YYEKEE (reference sequence). The CDR3 runs to 16 residues. The V end lost 2 bases, the J end lost 3 bases, and 15 bases lay between the germline ends. CDR3 amino acids: CASSLLEGNINQPQHF. The CDR3 coding sequence is TGTGCCAGCAGCTTACTCGAGGGCAATATCAATCAGCCCCAGCATTTT.

This chain links TRBV10-3 with TRBJ2-1; D is possibly TRBD2 (6 bases). Trimming took 5 bases from V and 7 from J, leaving 15 bases between them. Germline-derived CDR1 and CDR2 are ENHRY and SYGVKD. The CDR3 is made up of 14 amino acids. CDR3 loop: CAISWGISGNEQFF. The CDR3 bases are TGTGCCATCAGTTGGGGCATCAGCGGGAATGAGCAGTTCTTC.

The chain couples TRBV10-2 to TRBJ1-4; the match to TRBD1 covers 8 bases. The CDR3 consists of 12 residues. The junction had 3 bases not matched to a gene; V was cut back by 8 bases and J by 7 bases. CDR1 and CDR2 (germline): WSHSY, SAAADI. The CDR3 DNA reads TGCGCCAGCGGACAGGGTCCTGAAAAACTGTTTTTT. It yields the protein CASGQGPEKLFF.

This clonotype was seen just once. Just one base apart from a much larger clone, this may be a read error. The genes are TRBV5-1 and TRBJ2-1; possibly TRBD2 for D (6 bases). The germline CDR1 and CDR2 sequences are SGHRS and YFSETQ. This CDR3 comprises 15 residues. CDR3 region: CASSLAGSSYDEQFF. The DNA for the CDR3 is TGCGCCAGCAGCTTGGCCGGGAGCTCCTACGATGAGCAGTTCTTC.

The gene calls are TRBV25-1 and TRBJ2-2; D is undetermined. This CDR3 spans 13 amino acids. Germline values: CDR1 MGHDK, CDR2 SYGVNS. Trimming pared 6 bases from V and 7 bases from J, leaving 12 bases between. CDR3 amino acids: CASRSRGGGELFF. Written as DNA, the CDR3 is TGTGCCAGCAGGTCGAGAGGCGGCGGGGAGCTGTTTTTT.

The sample holds many counts of this clonotype. The chain has TRBV14 and TRBJ2-1; 15 nucleotides align to TRBD2. Trimming removed 4 bases from V and 12 bases from J; junction bases left unmatched: 10. Per germline, CDR1 SGHDN and CDR2 FVKESK. The CDR3 sequence is 16 residues long. CDR3 coding DNA: TGTGCCAGCAGCCCCGGGACTAGCGGGAGGCCCCTAGGGCAGTTCTTC. Its translation is CASSPGTSGRPLGQFF.

This clonotype was counted many times. The CDR3 does not end in the conserved phenylalanine or tryptophan, so this is likely a read error. No DNA is shown, since the ends of the CDR3 on it are uncertain; the CDR3 is the one TCRdb lists. The V and J genes are TRBV6-4 and TRBJ1-1. Germline V lookup: CDR1 MRHNA, CDR2 SNTAGT. The CDR3 length is 10 residues, termini included. CDR3: CASSAEAPRT.

The count of this clonotype is one. A read error is possible here, since a much larger clone lies one base away. The chain links TRBV5-1 to TRBJ1-4, with D uncertain. Germline lookup yields CDR1 SGHRS and CDR2 YFSETQ. V lost 4 bases and J 8 bases, leaving 15 bases between the germline ends. The CDR3 consists of 14 residues. CDR3 sequence (DNA): TGCGCCAGCAGCCCCCCCGCGGATGGGGAAAAACTGTTTTTT. Its protein product is CASSPPADGEKLFF.